This TCR beta chain appears in the sequencing data of a study of Ad26.COV2.S vaccination and SARS-CoV-2 variants. CDR1 and CDR2 (germline): SGHNT, YYREEE (reference sequence). This CDR3 contains 14 residues. Trimming took off 0 bases at V and 6 bases at J, with 7 bases between the two ends. Only one count was recorded for this clone. Its antigen is not identified. Regarding treatment: 15 to 20 received Ad26.COV2.S at low or high dose, single or two shots; several received placebo; per-sample allocation not given. The samples were gathered on day 63 after the first injection of vaccine or placebo. Overall study findings and caveats: Spike-specific TCR breadth was greater in vaccine than placebo recipients.

Assay used: immunoSEQ multiplex PCR; TCRdb lists only in-frame clones, some missing. Counted here are 440,000 or so clones, 90% occurring once; the ten biggest clones make up approximately 4.3%. The rearrangement uses TRBV5-4 and TRBJ1-6, with D perhaps TRBD1 (5 bases). Sample: peripheral blood, taken in a trial of Ad26.COV2.S vaccine versus placebo. The sequence derives from a person between 18 and 65 years old who received the Ad26.COV2.S COVID-19 vaccine or a placebo. CDR3 in amino acids: CASSLAQANSPLHF. CDR3 DNA: TGTGCCAGCAGCTTGGCACAGGCTAATTCACCCCTCCACTTT.